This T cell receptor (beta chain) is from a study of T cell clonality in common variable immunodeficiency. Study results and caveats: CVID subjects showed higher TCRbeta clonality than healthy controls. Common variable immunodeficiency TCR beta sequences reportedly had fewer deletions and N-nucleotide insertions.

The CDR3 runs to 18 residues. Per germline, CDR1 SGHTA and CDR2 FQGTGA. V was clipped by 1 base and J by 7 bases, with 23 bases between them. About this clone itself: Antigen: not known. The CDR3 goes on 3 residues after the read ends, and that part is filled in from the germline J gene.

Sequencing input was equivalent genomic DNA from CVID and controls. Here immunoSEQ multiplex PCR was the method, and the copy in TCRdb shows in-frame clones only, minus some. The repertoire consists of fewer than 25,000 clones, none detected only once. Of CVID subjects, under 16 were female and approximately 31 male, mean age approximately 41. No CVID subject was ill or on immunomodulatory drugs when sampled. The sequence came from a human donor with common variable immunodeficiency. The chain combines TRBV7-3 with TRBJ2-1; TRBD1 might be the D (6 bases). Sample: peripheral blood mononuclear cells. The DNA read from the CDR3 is TGTGCCAGCAGCTTAAGTGTATCGGGGCAGGGGCATAAAAATGAG. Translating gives CASSLSVSGQGHKNE. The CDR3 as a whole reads CASSLSVSGQGHKNEQFF.